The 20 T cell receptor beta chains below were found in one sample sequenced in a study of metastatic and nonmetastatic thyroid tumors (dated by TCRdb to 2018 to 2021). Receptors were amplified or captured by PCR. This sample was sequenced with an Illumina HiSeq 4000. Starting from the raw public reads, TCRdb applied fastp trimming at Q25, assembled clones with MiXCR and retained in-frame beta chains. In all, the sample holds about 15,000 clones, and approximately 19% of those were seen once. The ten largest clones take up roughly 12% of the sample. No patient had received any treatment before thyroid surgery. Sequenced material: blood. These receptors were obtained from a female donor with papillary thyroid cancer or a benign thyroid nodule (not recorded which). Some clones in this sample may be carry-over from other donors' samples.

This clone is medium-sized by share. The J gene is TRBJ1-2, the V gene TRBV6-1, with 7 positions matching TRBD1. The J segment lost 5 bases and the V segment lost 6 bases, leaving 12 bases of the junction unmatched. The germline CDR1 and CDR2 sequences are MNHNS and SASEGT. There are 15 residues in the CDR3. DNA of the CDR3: TGTGCCAGCAGAGGGACAGCCTCGCCTATATATGGCTACACCTTC. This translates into CASRGTASPIYGYTF.

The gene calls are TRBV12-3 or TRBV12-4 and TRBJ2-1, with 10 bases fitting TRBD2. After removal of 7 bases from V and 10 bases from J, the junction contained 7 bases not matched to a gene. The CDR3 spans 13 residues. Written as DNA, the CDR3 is TGTGCCAGCACTACCTTTAGCGGGAGGGAGCAGTTCTTC. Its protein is CASTTFSGREQFF.

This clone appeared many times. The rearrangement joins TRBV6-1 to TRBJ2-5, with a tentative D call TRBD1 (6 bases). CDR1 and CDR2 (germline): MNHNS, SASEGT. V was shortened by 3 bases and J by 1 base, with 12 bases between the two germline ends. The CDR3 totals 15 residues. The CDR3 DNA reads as TGTGCCAGCAGTGATCCCCGGACAGTCCAAGAGACCCAGTACTTC. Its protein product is CASSDPRTVQETQYF.

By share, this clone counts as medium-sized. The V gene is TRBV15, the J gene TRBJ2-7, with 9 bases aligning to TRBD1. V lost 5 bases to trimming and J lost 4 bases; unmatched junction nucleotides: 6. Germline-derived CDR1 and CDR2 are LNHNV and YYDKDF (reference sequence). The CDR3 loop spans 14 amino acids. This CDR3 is CATSLQGANYEQYF. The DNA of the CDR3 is TGTGCCACCAGCCTACAGGGGGCGAATTACGAGCAGTACTTC.

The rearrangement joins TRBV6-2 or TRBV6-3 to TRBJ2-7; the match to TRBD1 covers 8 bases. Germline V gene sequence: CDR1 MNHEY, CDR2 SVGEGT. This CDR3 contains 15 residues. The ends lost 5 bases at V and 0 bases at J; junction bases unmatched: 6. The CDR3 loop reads CASSQGQGSSYEQYF. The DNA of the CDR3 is TGTGCCAGCAGTCAAGGACAGGGCAGCTCCTACGAGCAGTACTTC.

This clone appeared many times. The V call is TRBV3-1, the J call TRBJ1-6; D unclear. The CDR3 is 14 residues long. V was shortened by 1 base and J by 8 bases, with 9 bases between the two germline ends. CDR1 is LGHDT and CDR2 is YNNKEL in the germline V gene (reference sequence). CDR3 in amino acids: CASSQGPRDSPLHF. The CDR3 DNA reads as TGTGCCAGCAGCCAAGGACCGAGGGATTCACCCCTCCACTTT.

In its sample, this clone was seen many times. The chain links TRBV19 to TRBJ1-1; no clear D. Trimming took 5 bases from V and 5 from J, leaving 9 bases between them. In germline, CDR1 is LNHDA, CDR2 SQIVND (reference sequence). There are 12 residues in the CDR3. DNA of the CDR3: TGTGCCAGTAGTTGGGCGGTGACTGAAGCTTTCTTT. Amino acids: CASSWAVTEAFF.

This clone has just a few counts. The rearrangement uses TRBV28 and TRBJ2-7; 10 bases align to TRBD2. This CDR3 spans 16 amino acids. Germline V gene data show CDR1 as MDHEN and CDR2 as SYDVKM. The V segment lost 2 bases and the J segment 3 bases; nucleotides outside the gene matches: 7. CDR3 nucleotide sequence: TGTGCCAGCAGTTTAGAGCTAGCGGGAGCAGACTACGAGCAGTACTTC. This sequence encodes CASSLELAGADYEQYF.

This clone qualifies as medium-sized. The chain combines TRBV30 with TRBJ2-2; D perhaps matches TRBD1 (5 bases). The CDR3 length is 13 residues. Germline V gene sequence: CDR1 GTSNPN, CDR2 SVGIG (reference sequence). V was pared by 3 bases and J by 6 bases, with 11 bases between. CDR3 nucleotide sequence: TGTGCCTGGAGGCCAGGGAATGCCGGGGAGCTGTTTTTT. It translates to CAWRPGNAGELFF.

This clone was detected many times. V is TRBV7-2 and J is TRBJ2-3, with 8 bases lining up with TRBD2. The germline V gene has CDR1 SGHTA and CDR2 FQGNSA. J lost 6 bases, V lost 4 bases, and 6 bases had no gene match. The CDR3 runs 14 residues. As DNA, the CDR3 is TGTGCCAGCAGCTCCGGGAGGGCCGGTGATACGCAGTATTTT. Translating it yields CASSSGRAGDTQYF. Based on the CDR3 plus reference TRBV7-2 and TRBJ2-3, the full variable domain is GAGVSQSPSNKVTEKGKDVELRCDPISGHTALYWYRQSLGQGLEFLIYFQGNSAPDKSGLPSDRFSAERTGGSVSTLTIQRTQQEDSAVYLCASSSGRAGDTQYFGPGTRLTVL.

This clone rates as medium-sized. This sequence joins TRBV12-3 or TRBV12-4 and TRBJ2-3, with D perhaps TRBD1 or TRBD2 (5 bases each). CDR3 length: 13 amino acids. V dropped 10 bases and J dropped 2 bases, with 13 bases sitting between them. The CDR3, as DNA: TGTGCCACCGAGGGGATCAACACAGATACGCAGTATTTT. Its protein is CATEGINTDTQYF.

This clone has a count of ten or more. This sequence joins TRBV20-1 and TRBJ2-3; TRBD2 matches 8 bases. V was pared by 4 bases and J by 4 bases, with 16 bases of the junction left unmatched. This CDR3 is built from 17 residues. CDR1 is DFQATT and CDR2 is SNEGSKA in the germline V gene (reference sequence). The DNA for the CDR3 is TGCAGTGCTACACCCAGCAGGCCAGCGGGGGTCTCAGATACGCAGTATTTT. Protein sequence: CSATPSRPAGVSDTQYF.

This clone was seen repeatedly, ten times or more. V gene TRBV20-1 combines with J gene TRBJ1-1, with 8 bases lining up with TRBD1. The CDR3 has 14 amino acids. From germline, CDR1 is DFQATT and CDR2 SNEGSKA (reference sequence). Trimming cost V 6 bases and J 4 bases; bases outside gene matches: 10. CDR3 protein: CSATARGLGTEAFF. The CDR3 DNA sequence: TGCAGTGCCACAGCCAGGGGGCTAGGCACTGAAGCTTTCTTT.

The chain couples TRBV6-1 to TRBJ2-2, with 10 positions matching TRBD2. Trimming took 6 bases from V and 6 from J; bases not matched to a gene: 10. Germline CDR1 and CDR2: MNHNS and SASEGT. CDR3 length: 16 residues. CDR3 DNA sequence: TGTGCCAGCAGACAGCGGGAGGGCCTTTCGGCCGGGGAGCTGTTTTTT. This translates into CASRQREGLSAGELFF.

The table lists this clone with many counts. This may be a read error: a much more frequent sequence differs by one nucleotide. As DNA, the CDR3 is TGTGCCGCCAGCAGCGGGCTAGACGATGAGCAGTTCTTC. This encodes CAASSGLDDEQFF. The V gene is TRBV15, the J gene TRBJ2-1; weak D call: TRBD2 (6 bases). The germline V gene encodes CDR1 LNHNV and CDR2 YYDKDF (reference sequence). The CDR3 length is 13 residues.

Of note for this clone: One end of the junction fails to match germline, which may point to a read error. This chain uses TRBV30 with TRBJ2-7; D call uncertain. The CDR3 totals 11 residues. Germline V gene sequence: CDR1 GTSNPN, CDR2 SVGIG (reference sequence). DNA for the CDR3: TGTGCCTGGAGCGCGGAACACGAGCGGTACTTC. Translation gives CAWSAEHERYF.

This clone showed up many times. The CDR3 here is CASSLEPDSSYEQYF. CDR3 coding DNA: TGTGCCAGCAGCTTAGAGCCAGACAGCTCCTACGAGCAGTACTTC. The chain couples TRBV7-6 to TRBJ2-7; D possibly corresponds to TRBD1 (5 bases). There are 15 residues in the CDR3. The V gene's germline CDR1 is SGHVS and CDR2 FNYEAQ. The ends were cut back, 1 base at V and 0 bases at J, with 10 bases in the middle.

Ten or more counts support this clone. The CDR3 here is CASSSSSGMSYEQYF. CDR3 DNA sequence: TGTGCCAGCAGCTCTTCTAGCGGGATGAGCTACGAGCAGTACTTC. The chain has TRBV7-2 and TRBJ2-7, with 9 bases that match TRBD2. The germline V gene has CDR1 SGHTA and CDR2 FQGNSA. This CDR3 spans 15 amino acids. Losses at the gene ends were 4 bases for V and 3 bases for J; bases not matched to a gene: 7. Drawing the rest from reference TRBV7-2 and TRBJ2-7, the complete variable domain is GAGVSQSPSNKVTEKGKDVELRCDPISGHTALYWYRQSLGQGLEFLIYFQGNSAPDKSGLPSDRFSAERTGGSVSTLTIQRTQQEDSAVYLCASSSSSGMSYEQYFGPGTRLTVT.

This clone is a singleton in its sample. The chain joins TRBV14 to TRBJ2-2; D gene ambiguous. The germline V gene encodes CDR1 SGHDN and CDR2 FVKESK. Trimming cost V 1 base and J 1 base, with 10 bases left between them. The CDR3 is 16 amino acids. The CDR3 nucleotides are TGTGCCAGCAGCCAAGTGTCGGTGATGAACACCGGGGAGCTGTTTTTT. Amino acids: CASSQVSVMNTGELFF.

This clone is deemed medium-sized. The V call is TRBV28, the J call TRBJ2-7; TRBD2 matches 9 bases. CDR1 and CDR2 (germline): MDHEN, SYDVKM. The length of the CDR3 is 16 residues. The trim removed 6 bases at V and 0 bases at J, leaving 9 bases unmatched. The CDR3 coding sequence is TGTGCCAGCAGGCGGGGGGGTTGGGAGGTCTCCTACGAGCAGTACTTC. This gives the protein CASRRGGWEVSYEQYF.